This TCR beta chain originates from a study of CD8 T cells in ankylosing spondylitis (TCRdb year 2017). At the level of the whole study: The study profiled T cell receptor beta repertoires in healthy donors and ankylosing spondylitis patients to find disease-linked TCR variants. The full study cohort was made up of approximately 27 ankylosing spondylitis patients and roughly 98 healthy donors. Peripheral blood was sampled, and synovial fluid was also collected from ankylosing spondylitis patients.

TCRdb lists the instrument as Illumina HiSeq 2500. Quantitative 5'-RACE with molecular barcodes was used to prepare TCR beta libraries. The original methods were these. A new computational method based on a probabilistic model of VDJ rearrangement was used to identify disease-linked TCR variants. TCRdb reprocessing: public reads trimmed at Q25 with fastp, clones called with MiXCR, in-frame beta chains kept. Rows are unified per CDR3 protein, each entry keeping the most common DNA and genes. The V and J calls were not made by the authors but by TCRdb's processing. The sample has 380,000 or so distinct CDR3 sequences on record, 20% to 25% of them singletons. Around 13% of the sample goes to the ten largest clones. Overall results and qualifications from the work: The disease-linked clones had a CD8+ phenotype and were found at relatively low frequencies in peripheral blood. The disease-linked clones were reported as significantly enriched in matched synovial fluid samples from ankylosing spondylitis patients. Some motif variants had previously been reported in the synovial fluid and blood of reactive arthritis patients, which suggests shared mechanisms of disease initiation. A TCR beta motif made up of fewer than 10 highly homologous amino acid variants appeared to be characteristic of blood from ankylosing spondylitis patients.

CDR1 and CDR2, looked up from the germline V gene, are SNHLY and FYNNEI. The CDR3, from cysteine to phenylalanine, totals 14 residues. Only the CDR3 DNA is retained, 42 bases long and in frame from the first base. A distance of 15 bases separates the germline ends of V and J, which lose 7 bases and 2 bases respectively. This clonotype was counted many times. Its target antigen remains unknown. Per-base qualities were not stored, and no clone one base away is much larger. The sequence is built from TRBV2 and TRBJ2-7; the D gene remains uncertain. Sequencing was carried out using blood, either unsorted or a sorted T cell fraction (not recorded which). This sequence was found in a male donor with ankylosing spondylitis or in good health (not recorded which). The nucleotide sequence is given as TGTGCCAGCACATCCGGGCCTGGGACCTACGAGCAGTACTTC. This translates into CASTSGPGTYEQYF.